These T cell receptor beta chains were read from a single sample in a study of T cells in Graves' hyperthyroidism and ophthalmopathy. From the multiplex PCR reads, TCRdb called clonotypes with MiXCR, one entry per CDR3 protein. Seen here are more than 500,000 distinct CDR3 sequences, 15% to 20% observed once, and the top ten hold around 4%. What was sequenced was blood. The receptors were gathered from a woman between 25 and 40 years old with Graves' hyperthyroidism. The CDR3 runs from the conserved cysteine through the conserved F or W. The order of the fields is V gene, clone size, J gene, D gene, CDR3 DNA, CDR3 protein. The D gene is left open where the match is weak. A clone size is listed for some rows: how often the clone was seen (once, few, many), or a class if it is expanded.

TRBV6-2/TRBV6-3,many,TRBJ1-5,-,TGTGCCAGCAGTTACTCGAAGATAGGCAGCAATCAGCCCCAGCATTTT,CASSYSKIGSNQPQHF
TRBV6-2/TRBV6-3,-,TRBJ2-4,-,TGTGCCAGCAGTTACTCGTATGGATCGGTGGAAAACATTCAGTACTTC,CASSYSYGSVENIQYF
TRBV5-5,once,TRBJ2-1,-,TGTGCCAGCAGCCCCCGGACTGGGGGGCAGTTCTTC,CASSPRTGGQFF
TRBV7-8,many,TRBJ2-1,TRBD1,TGTGCCAGCAGCTTAGACCTCCACAGGGGACGGTCTGAGCAGTTCTTC,CASSLDLHRGRSEQFF
TRBV29-1,-,TRBJ2-7,-,TGCAGCGTTGGGTCTCCTTCCTACGAGCAGTACTTC,CSVGSPSYEQYF
TRBV24-1,-,TRBJ1-4,TRBD1,TGTGCCACGGGGACAGGCGAAAAACTGTTTTTT,CATGTGEKLFF
TRBV6-2/TRBV6-3,-,TRBJ2-1,TRBD1,TGTGCCAGCAGTGACACAGGGGGATCCTACAATGAGCAGTTCTTC,CASSDTGGSYNEQFF
TRBV11-2,few,TRBJ2-7,-,TGTGCCAGCAGCTTAACGGGAAAACCCTACGAGCAGTACTTC,CASSLTGKPYEQYF
TRBV20-1,few,TRBJ2-3,-,TGCAGTGCTCCTAAAGCGGCGTCCACAGATACGCAGTATTTT,CSAPKAASTDTQYF
TRBV2,many,TRBJ2-1,-,TGTGCCAGCACCGAGGGTGGTGAGCAGTTCTTC,CASTEGGEQFF
TRBV6-1,-,TRBJ2-3,TRBD2,TGTGCCAGCAGTGGGCCTACTAGCGGCGCACCTACTGACACAGATACGCAGTATTTT,CASSGPTSGAPTDTDTQYF
TRBV7-2,few,TRBJ1-2,-,TGTGCCAGCAGCTCCCCTAGCAGCGAATATGGCTACACCTTC,CASSSPSSEYGYTF
TRBV28,-,TRBJ2-7,-,TGTGCCAGCAGTTCTTCCCCCCCAGACAGGACCTACGAGCAGTACTTC,CASSSSPPDRTYEQYF
TRBV12-3/TRBV12-4,many,TRBJ2-1,-,TGTGCCAGCAGTACCGACCAGTACAATGAGCAGTTCTTC,CASSTDQYNEQFF
TRBV7-3,many,TRBJ2-7,TRBD2,TGTGCCAGCAGCCCGGCTAGCGGGAGGGCCCTAAACGAGCAGTACTTC,CASSPASGRALNEQYF
TRBV7-9,-,TRBJ1-5,-,TGTGCCAGCAGCTTATGGCCCGCAGGGAGGGATCAGCCCCAGCATTTT,CASSLWPAGRDQPQHF
TRBV28,many,TRBJ2-7,TRBD2,TGTGCCAGCAGTCCGCGAGGACTAGTTTGGGGCGAGCAGTACTTC,CASSPRGLVWGEQYF
TRBV28,many,TRBJ1-5,-,TGTGCCAGCAGTACTGGGGGGGGCTCGGGTAATCAGCCCCAGCATTTT,CASSTGGGSGNQPQHF
TRBV12-3/TRBV12-4,many,TRBJ2-3,-,TGTGCCAGCAGTACTAGACTAGGGTCAGATTGGGGTACGCAGTATTTT,CASSTRLGSDWGTQYF
TRBV11-2,-,TRBJ2-1,-,TGTGCCAGCAGCTTAGTAGGAGCCCTCTACTACGACAATGAGCAGTTCTTC,CASSLVGALYYDNEQFF